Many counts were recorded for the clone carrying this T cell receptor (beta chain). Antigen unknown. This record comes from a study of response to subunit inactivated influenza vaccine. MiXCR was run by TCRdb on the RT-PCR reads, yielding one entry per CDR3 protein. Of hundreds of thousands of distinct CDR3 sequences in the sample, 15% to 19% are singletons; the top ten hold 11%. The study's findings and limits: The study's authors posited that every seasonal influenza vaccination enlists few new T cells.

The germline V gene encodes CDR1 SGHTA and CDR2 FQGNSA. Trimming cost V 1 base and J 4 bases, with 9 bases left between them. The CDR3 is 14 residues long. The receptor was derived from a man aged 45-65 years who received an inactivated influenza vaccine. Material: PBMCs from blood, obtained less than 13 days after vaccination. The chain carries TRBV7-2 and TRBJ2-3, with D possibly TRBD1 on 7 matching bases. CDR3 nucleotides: TGTGCCAGCAGCTTAGGCAGGGGGGCAGATACGCAGTATTTT. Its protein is CASSLGRGADTQYF. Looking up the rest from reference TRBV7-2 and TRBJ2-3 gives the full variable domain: GAGVSQSPSNKVTEKGKDVELRCDPISGHTALYWYRQSLGQGLEFLIYFQGNSAPDKSGLPSDRFSAERTGGSVSTLTIQRTQQEDSAVYLCASSLGRGADTQYFGPGTRLTVL.